This entry is about one TCR beta chain. No antigen is known for it. A clone one base away is much larger, so this may be a read error. The data belong to a study of T cells in Graves' hyperthyroidism and ophthalmopathy. Study summary: It was at initial diagnosis, before any treatment, that peripheral blood was collected. Study outcomes and limitations: Ophthalmopathy was identified by the model a median about six months ahead of onset. Researchers found most expanded thyroid clonotypes above 0.001 in blood as well.

CDR1 and CDR2 (germline): SGHNT, YENEEA. The CDR3 is 13 residues long. TCR beta CDR3 regions were amplified from RNA. The HTBI primer set drove a first-round RT-PCR of the TCR CDR3. A single record per CDR3 protein comes from TCRdb applying MiXCR to the multiplex PCR reads. This sample yields 340,000 or so distinct CDR3 sequences, of which around a sixth are seen a single time; approximately 49% belongs to the top ten. The study defined stable Graves' hyperthyroidism as no ophthalmopathy progression within 18 months. The chain employs TRBV11-3 and TRBJ1-1; D not certain. The sequence was obtained from a woman aged 50 to 60 with Graves' hyperthyroidism. The sequenced sample was blood. DNA of the CDR3: TGTGCCAGCAGCTTCGAACAGAACACTGAAGTTTTCTTT. This sequence encodes CASSFEQNTEVFF.